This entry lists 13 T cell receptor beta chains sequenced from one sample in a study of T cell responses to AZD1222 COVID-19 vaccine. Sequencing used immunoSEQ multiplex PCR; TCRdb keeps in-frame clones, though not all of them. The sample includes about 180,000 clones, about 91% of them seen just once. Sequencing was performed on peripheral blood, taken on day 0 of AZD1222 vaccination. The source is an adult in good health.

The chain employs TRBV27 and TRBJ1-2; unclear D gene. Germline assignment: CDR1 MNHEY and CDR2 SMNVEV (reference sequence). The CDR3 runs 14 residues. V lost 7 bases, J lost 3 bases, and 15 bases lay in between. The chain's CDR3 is CASTPARPYYGYTF. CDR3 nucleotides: TGTGCCAGCACCCCGGCCAGGCCTTACTATGGCTACACCTTC.

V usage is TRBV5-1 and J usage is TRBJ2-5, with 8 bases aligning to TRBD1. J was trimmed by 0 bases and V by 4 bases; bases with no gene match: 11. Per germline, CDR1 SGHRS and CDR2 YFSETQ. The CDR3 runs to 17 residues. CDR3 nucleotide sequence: TGCGCCAGCAGCCGTGGACAGGGCCCTTCCAACCAAGAGACCCAGTACTTC. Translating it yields CASSRGQGPSNQETQYF.

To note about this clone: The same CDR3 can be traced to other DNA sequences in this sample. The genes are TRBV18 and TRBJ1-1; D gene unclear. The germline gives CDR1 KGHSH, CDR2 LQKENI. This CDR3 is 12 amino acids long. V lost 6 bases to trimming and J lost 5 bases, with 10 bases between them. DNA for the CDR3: TGTGCCAGCTCTCCAACGGGTACTGAAGCTTTCTTT. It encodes CASSPTGTEAFF.

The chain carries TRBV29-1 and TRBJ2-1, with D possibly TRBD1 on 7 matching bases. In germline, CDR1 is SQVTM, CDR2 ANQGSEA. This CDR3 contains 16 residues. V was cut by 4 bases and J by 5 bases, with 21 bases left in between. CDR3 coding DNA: TGCAGCGTTGTGGAGGGCCGGACAGGCCCAAACAATGAGCAGTTCTTC. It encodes CSVVEGRTGPNNEQFF.

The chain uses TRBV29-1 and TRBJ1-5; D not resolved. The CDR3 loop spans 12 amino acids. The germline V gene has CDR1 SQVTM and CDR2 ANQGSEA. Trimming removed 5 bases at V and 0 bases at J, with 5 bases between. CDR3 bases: TGCAGCGTTCGGATTAGCAATCAGCCCCAGCATTTT. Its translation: CSVRISNQPQHF.

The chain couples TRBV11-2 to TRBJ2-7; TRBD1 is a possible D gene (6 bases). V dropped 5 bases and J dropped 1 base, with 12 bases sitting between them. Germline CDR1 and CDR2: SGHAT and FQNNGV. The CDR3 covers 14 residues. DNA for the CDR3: TGTGCCAGCAGCCAACCGGACAGTTCCTACGAGCAGTACTTC. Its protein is CASSQPDSSYEQYF.

This chain's CDR3 is CASSPAVRRRATYEQYF. The CDR3 region has the DNA TGTGCCAGCAGTCCGGCCGTAAGGAGGAGGGCCACCTACGAGCAGTACTTC. The V and J genes are TRBV28 and TRBJ2-7; tentative D call: TRBD2 (6 bases). The CDR3 has 17 amino acids. The ends were cut back, 5 bases at V and 2 bases at J, with 22 bases in the middle. CDR1 is MDHEN and CDR2 is SYDVKM in the germline V gene.

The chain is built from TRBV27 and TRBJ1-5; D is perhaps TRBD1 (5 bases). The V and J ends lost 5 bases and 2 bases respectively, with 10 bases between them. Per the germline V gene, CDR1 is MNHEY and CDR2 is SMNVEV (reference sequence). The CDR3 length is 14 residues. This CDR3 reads CASSQRGGNQPQHF. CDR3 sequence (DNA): TGTGCCAGCAGTCAAAGAGGGGGCAATCAGCCCCAGCATTTT.

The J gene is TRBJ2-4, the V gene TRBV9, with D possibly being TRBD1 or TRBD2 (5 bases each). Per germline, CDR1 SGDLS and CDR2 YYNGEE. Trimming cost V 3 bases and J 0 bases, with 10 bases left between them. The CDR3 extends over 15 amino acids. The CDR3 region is CASSAGPVAKNIQYF. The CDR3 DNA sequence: TGTGCCAGCAGCGCGGGACCCGTAGCCAAAAACATTCAGTACTTC.

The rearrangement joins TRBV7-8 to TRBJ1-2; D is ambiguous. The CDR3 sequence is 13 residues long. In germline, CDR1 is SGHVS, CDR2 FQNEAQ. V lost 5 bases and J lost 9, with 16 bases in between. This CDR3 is CASSPRVLWSYTF. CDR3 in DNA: TGTGCCAGCAGCCCAAGGGTGTTATGGAGCTACACCTTC.

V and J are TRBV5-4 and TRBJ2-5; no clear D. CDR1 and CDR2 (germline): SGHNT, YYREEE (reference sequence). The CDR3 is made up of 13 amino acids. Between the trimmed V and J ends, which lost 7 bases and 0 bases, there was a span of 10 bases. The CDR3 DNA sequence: TGTGCCAGCGGGTCCTCGTACCAAGAGACCCAGTACTTC. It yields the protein CASGSSYQETQYF.

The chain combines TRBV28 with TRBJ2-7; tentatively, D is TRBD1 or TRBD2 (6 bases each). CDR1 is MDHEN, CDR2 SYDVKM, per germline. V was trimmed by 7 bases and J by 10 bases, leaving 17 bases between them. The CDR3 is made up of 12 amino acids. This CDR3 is CASNLGGPRQYF. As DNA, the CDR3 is TGTGCCAGCAACCTCGGGGGCCCGCGACAGTACTTC.

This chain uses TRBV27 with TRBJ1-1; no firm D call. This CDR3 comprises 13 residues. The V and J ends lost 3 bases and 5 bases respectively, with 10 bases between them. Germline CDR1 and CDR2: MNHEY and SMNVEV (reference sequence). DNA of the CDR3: TGTGCCAGCAGTTTCCGGGAGCTGACTGAAGCTTTCTTT. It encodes CASSFRELTEAFF.